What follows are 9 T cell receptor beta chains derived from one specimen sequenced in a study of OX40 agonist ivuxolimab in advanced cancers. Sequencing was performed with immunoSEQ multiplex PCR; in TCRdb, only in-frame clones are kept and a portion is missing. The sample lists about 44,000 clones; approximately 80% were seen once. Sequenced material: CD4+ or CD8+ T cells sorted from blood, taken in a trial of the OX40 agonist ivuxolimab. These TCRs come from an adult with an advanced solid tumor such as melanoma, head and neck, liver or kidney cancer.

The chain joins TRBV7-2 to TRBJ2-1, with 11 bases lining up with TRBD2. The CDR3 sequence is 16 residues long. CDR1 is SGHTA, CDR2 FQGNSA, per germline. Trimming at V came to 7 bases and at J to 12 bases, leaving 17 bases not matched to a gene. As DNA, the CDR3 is TGTGCCAGCACCCCTTATACACTAGCGGGAGCGGGGGCGCAGTTCTTC. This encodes CASTPYTLAGAGAQFF.

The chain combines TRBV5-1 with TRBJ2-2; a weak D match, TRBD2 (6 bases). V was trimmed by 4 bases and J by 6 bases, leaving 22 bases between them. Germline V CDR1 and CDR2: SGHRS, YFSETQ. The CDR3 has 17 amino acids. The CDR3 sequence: CASSPEISGRIAGELFF. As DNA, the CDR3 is TGCGCCAGCAGCCCGGAGATTTCTGGGAGGATAGCCGGGGAGCTGTTTTTT.

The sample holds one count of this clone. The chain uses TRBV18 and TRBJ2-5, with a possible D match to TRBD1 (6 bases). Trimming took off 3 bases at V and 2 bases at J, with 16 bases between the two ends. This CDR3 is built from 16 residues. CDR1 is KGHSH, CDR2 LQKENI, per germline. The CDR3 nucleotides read TGTGCCAGCTCACCGACCTATGGCAGGGGACAAGAGACCCAGTACTTC. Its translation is CASSPTYGRGQETQYF.

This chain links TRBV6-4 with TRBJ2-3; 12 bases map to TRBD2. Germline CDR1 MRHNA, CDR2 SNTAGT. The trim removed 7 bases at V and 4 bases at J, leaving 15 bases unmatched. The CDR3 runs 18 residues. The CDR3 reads CASTPRVLAGGPPDTQYF. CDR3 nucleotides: TGTGCCAGCACCCCACGGGTTCTAGCGGGAGGGCCGCCAGATACGCAGTATTTT.

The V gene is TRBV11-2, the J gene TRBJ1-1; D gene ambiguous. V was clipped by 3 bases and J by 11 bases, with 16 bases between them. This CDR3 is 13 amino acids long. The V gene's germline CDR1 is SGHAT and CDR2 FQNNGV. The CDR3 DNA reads TGTGCCAGCAGCTTCTACCTCCCCGAAGGGGCTTTCTTT. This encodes CASSFYLPEGAFF.

CDR3 nucleotide sequence: TGTGCCAGTAGTACACAGGGGGCGGCTAATGAAAAACTGTTTTTT. Translation: CASSTQGAANEKLFF. The gene calls are TRBV19 and TRBJ1-4; TRBD1 matches at 9 bases. Germline CDR1 and CDR2: LNHDA and SQIVND (reference sequence). V gave up 4 bases and J gave up 3 bases; unmatched junction bases: 3. This CDR3 is 15 amino acids long.

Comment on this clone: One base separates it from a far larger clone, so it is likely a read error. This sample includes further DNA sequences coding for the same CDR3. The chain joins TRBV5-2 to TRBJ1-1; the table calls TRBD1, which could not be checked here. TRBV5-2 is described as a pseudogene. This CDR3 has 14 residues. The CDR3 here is CASSQFPGYTEAFF. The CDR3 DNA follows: TGTGCCAGCAGCCAGTTCCCAGGGTACACTGAAGCTTTCTTT.

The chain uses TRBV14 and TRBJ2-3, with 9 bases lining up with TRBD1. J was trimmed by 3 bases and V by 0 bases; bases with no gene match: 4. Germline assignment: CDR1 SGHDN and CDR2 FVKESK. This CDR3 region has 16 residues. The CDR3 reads CASSQEGDRGTDTQYF. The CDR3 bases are TGTGCCAGCAGCCAAGAAGGAGACAGGGGGACAGATACGCAGTATTTT.

The CDR3 reads CASSSSRTGGGYTF. The CDR3 nucleotides read TGTGCCAGCAGCTCATCTCGGACAGGGGGTGGCTACACCTTC. The rearrangement joins TRBV7-2 to TRBJ1-2; TRBD1 matches 10 bases. V shed 4 bases and J 7 bases; nucleotides not matched to a gene: 6. The CDR3 length is 14 residues. Germline CDR1 is SGHTA and CDR2 is FQGNSA.